The rows below give T cell receptor beta chains drawn from one sample of a study of early stage breast cancer tumors. Using immunoSEQ multiplex PCR, the repertoire was profiled, and TCRdb retains in-frame clones only, with some absent. The sample lists tens of thousands of clones; just under 75% were seen once. The specimen sequenced was blood. The receptors stem from a person in their 40s with breast cancer. Each CDR3 is given without its conserved first and last residue. For some rows the clone size is stated as once, few or many, or as a class when expanded; others skip it.

CDR3aa,j_gene,v_gene,abundance
ASSQPGLAGGHRRTDTQY,TRBJ2-3,TRBV4-1,NA
AISDGHGGF,TRBJ2-1,TRBV10-3,few
ASSLSQNTEAF,TRBJ1-1,TRBV7-3,few
ASSLSAGNTEAF,TRBJ1-1,TRBV27,few
AISESAMGPEQY,TRBJ2-7,TRBV10-3,medium-sized
ASSLNGGAGRTEAF,TRBJ1-1,TRBV7-9,NA
ASSRGSGWETQY,TRBJ2-5,TRBV11-3,NA
SVWAGPSEETQY,TRBJ2-5,TRBV29-1,NA
ASSEGLAGLYEQY,TRBJ2-7,TRBV7-3,NA
ASSLGQGGTYEQY,TRBJ2-7,TRBV7-6,NA
ASSYDPPTKQY,TRBJ2-7,TRBV5-4,NA
ASSCPGPRTAEPQH,TRBJ1-5,TRBV23-1,once
ASSEIPVGTQY,TRBJ2-5,TRBV2,NA
ASTYGSGLANNEQF,TRBJ2-1,TRBV4-1,medium-sized
SVPRGEHNEQF,TRBJ2-1,TRBV29-1,NA
ATSRFEGAAAYGYT,TRBJ1-2,TRBV15,once
ASSVGASGDYEQY,TRBJ2-7,TRBV9,NA
ASRPPGATNEKLF,TRBJ1-4,TRBV25-1,NA
ASSSLSSIGAEQF,TRBJ2-1,TRBV7-8,NA
ASTSRSGAEQY,TRBJ2-7,TRBV6-5,NA
ASSYSQTSNTGELF,TRBJ2-2,TRBV6-5,NA
ASSHALANWTLKKSTDTQY,TRBJ2-3,TRBV4-1,NA
ASSYNQETQY,TRBJ2-5,TRBV7-2,NA